Listed here are 21 T cell receptor beta chains from one sample, sequenced in a study of blood T cells in healthy people across ages. Sample-barcoded 5' priming and a J-beta primer mix drove a second PCR of roughly 6 to 12 cycles. TCRdb re-derived calls from the 5' RACE reads in MiXCR, one entry per CDR3 protein. This table has 800,000 to 950,000 distinct CDR3 sequences, about 27% appearing once. These records were also assigned to another study, of T cells of mothers and their children.

Sequencing was carried out using blood. The receptors stem from a woman between 40 and 55 years old in good health.

This clonotype was recorded a few times. The chain has TRBV5-1 and TRBJ2-5; TRBD1 matches at 7 bases. The CDR3 loop spans 16 amino acids. Losses at the gene ends were 4 bases for V and 2 bases for J; bases not matched to a gene: 11. Germline V gives CDR1 SGHRS, CDR2 YFSETQ. The CDR3 sequence: CASSRHQGVEQETQYF. CDR3 sequence (DNA): TGCGCCAGCAGCAGACATCAGGGGGTGGAACAAGAGACCCAGTACTTC.

The chain links TRBV30 to TRBJ2-7; TRBD2 aligns across 8 bases. The J call is uncertain, as TRBJ2-5 better fits the DNA end. CDR3 length: 14 amino acids. Per the germline V gene, CDR1 is GTSNPN and CDR2 is SVGIG (reference sequence). The CDR3 DNA is TGTGCCTGGAGTGTGACTAGCGTTTACGAGACCCAGTACTTC. As protein: CAWSVTSVYETQYF.

The CDR3 DNA is TGTGCCATCAGTGAGTCGTCAGGTCTAGGCTACACCTTC. Protein: CAISESSGLGYTF. The V gene is TRBV10-3, the J gene TRBJ1-2; D call uncertain. CDR3 size: 13 residues. Germline lookup yields CDR1 ENHRY and CDR2 SYGVKD. Trimming took off 0 bases at V and 8 bases at J, with 10 bases between the two ends.

This clonotype has a handful of counts. The rearrangement links TRBV3-1 to TRBJ2-3, with 7 bases lining up with TRBD2. V lost 0 bases and J lost 4; bases outside the gene matches: 7. The length of the CDR3 is 16 residues. Germline CDR1 reads LGHDT; CDR2 reads YNNKEL (reference sequence). CDR3 sequence: CASSQDRRLASDTQYF. CDR3 bases: TGTGCCAGCAGCCAAGATCGGCGACTAGCATCAGATACGCAGTATTTT.

This clonotype has a handful of counts. The gene calls are TRBV7-9 and TRBJ2-3; no clear D gene. V lost 2 bases and J lost 1, with 16 bases in between. This CDR3 is built from 17 residues. The germline gives CDR1 SEHNR, CDR2 FQNEAQ (reference sequence). CDR3 sequence (DNA): TGTGCCAGCAGCTTACTCTTCGACCCCGGCGGCACAGATACGCAGTATTTT. Its translation is CASSLLFDPGGTDTQYF.

This clonotype has a handful of counts. The rearrangement uses TRBV24-1 and TRBJ1-5; D may be TRBD1 (5 bases). CDR1 KGHDR and CDR2 SFDVKD come from the germline V gene. With 3 bases removed from V and 4 bases from J, the gap between germline ends came to 12 bases. The CDR3 totals 15 residues. The chain's CDR3 is CATSDGTFGNQPQHF. The CDR3 DNA sequence: TGTGCCACCAGTGATGGGACCTTCGGGAATCAGCCCCAGCATTTT.

The genes are TRBV6-1 and TRBJ1-1; TRBD1 might be the D (5 bases). Germline CDR1 MNHNS, CDR2 SASEGT. V dropped 6 bases and J dropped 8 bases, with 16 bases sitting between them. The CDR3 runs 13 residues. CDR3 coding DNA: TGTGCCAGCAGATTGAAGGACAACTTAGAAGCTTTCTTT. Protein sequence: CASRLKDNLEAFF.

This clonotype was recorded only once. A single base separates this from a much larger clone, so it may be a read error. As the CDR3 is not closed by the conserved phenylalanine or tryptophan, this likely results from a read error. V usage is TRBV29-1 and J usage is TRBJ1-1; no reliable D call. The V and J ends lost 7 bases and 1 base respectively, with 4 bases between them. This CDR3 is built from 10 residues. CDR1 is SQVTM, CDR2 ANQGSEA, per germline. CDR3 sequence (DNA): TGCAGCGCTACGAACACTGAAGCTTTCTTG. This sequence encodes CSATNTEAFL.

The sample holds a few counts of this clonotype. The chain uses TRBV2 and TRBJ2-5; 7 bases fit TRBD1. The germline V gene has CDR1 SNHLY and CDR2 FYNNEI. Unmatched junction bases numbered 6, after V lost 7 bases and J lost 4 bases. CDR3 length: 13 residues. The DNA for the CDR3 is TGTGCCAGCACCGGACAGGAGGCAGAGACCCAGTACTTC. The encoded protein is CASTGQEAETQYF. The full variable domain, its missing parts supplied by reference TRBV2 and TRBJ2-5, is EPEVTQTPSHQVTQMGQEVILRCVPISNHLYFYWYRQILGQKVEFLVSFYNNEISEKSEIFDDQFSVERPDGSNFTLKIRSTKLEDSAMYFCASTGQEAETQYFGPGTRLLVL.

This clonotype came up many times. The rearrangement links TRBV5-1 to TRBJ2-7, with a tentative D call TRBD2 (6 bases). The CDR3 totals 13 residues. The germline V gene has CDR1 SGHRS and CDR2 YFSETQ. The germline V and J ends were trimmed by 0 bases and 6 bases, with 10 bases remaining between them. CDR3 sequence reads: CASSLAFGGEQYF. CDR3 bases: TGCGCCAGCAGCTTGGCCTTCGGGGGCGAGCAGTACTTC. Together with reference TRBV5-1 and TRBJ2-7, the CDR3 gives the full variable domain: KAGVTQTPRYLIKTRGQQVTLSCSPISGHRSVSWYQQTPGQGLQFLFEYFSETQRNKGNFPGRFSGRQFSNSRSEMNVSTLELGDSALYLCASSLAFGGEQYFGPGTRLTVT.

This clonotype was found a few times. The chain recombines TRBV7-9 with TRBJ1-6; D is unclear. CDR1 and CDR2 (germline): SEHNR, FQNEAQ (reference sequence). The CDR3 is made up of 16 amino acids. Deletions cut 1 base from V and 6 bases from J, with 13 bases between. The CDR3 coding sequence is TGTGCCAGCAGCTTAGGGCAGACGAGGCCTAATTCACCCCTCCACTTT. Translation gives CASSLGQTRPNSPLHF.

The table lists this clonotype with many counts. This chain links TRBV24-1 with TRBJ2-6, with 7 bases matching TRBD1. Germline V gives CDR1 KGHDR, CDR2 SFDVKD. This CDR3 contains 15 residues. The ends lost 9 bases at V and 2 bases at J; junction bases unmatched: 6. Here the CDR3 DNA reads TGTGCCACCGGACCGACAGGGACTGGGGCCAACGTCCTGACTTTC. Its translation is CATGPTGTGANVLTF.

This clonotype showed up many times. The chain joins TRBV10-2 to TRBJ2-7, with D perhaps given as TRBD1 or TRBD2 (5 bases each). From germline, CDR1 is WSHSY and CDR2 SAAADI. This CDR3 comprises 14 residues. The V end was cut by 6 bases, the J end by 3 bases, with 15 bases between. The CDR3: CASRSGAEVYEQYF. As DNA, the CDR3 is TGCGCCAGCAGGTCCGGGGCCGAGGTCTACGAGCAGTACTTC.

This clonotype turned up a few times. The chain combines TRBV6-6 with TRBJ1-2, with D maybe TRBD1 (5 bases). The V gene lost 2 bases and the J gene lost 4 bases, with 14 bases spanning the gap. The germline V gene has CDR1 MNHNY and CDR2 SVGAGI (reference sequence). CDR3 length: 15 amino acids. CDR3 sequence (DNA): TGTGCCAGCAGTTACGATCGGGGGGGGACCTATGGCTACACCTTC. Encoded protein: CASSYDRGGTYGYTF.

The gene calls are TRBV5-1 and TRBJ2-5; TRBD1 might be the D (6 bases). The J call may be faulty, since TRBJ2-7 better matches the DNA end. Germline lookup yields CDR1 SGHRS and CDR2 YFSETQ. CDR3 length: 14 residues. In nucleotides, the CDR3 is TGCGCCAGCAGCATAAGGGGGTCGGGATACGAGCAGTACTTC. It codes for CASSIRGSGYEQYF.

The chain joins TRBV6-2 or TRBV6-3 to TRBJ2-5; 11 bases fit TRBD1. This CDR3 spans 16 amino acids. The germline V gene has CDR1 MNHEY and CDR2 SVGEGT. Trimming removed 2 bases from V and 2 bases from J; junction bases left unmatched: 4. The CDR3 nucleotides read TGTGCCAGCAGTTACCCAGGACAGGGGGCTCAAGAGACCCAGTACTTC. It encodes CASSYPGQGAQETQYF.

This clonotype was observed at least ten times. The gene calls are TRBV20-1 and TRBJ1-5; 7 bases are a match to TRBD1. Germline loops: CDR1 DFQATT, CDR2 SNEGSKA (reference sequence). The CDR3 length is 15 residues. Trimming removed 1 base from V and 5 bases from J; junction bases left unmatched: 8. The CDR3 bases are TGCAGTGCTAGAGCCCAGAAGGGGGCCCATCAGCCCCAGCATTTT. Residues: CSARAQKGAHQPQHF.

Only a few counts were recorded for this clonotype. A much larger clone sits a single nucleotide away, making a read error possible. The V call is TRBV28, the J call TRBJ1-2; D call uncertain. This CDR3 is 13 amino acids long. The germline gives CDR1 MDHEN, CDR2 SYDVKM. In DNA form, the CDR3 reads TGTGCCAGCAGTTTAGGCCAGTTCTATGGCCACACCTTC. The encoded protein is CASSLGQFYGHTF.

The chain has TRBV7-9 and TRBJ1-1, with D unresolved. CDR1 and CDR2 from the germline V gene are SEHNR and FQNEAQ (reference sequence). V was pared by 5 bases and J by 1 base, with 8 bases between. CDR3 size: 13 residues. The CDR3 spells CASSKGTNTEAFF. The CDR3 DNA reads TGTGCCAGCAGCAAAGGAACGAACACTGAAGCTTTCTTT.

This clonotype was picked up many times. V usage is TRBV20-1 and J usage is TRBJ2-7; TRBD2 aligns across 7 bases. This CDR3 contains 11 residues. With 6 bases clipped from V and 11 bases from J, the junction kept 10 bases outside the gene matches. Germline V gives CDR1 DFQATT, CDR2 SNEGSKA (reference sequence). CDR3 in amino acids: CSAMGGGGKYF. Written as DNA, the CDR3 is TGCAGTGCCATGGGGGGGGGAGGGAAGTACTTC.

This clonotype was counted ten times or more. The V gene is TRBV28, the J gene TRBJ2-7, with a weak D call TRBD1 (6 bases). V lost 6 bases to trimming and J lost 2 bases, with 14 bases between them. In germline, CDR1 is MDHEN, CDR2 SYDVKM. The CDR3 spans 14 residues. CDR3 in amino acids: CASRVSQGTYEQYF. Here the CDR3 DNA reads TGTGCCAGCAGGGTCAGCCAGGGGACCTACGAGCAGTACTTC.